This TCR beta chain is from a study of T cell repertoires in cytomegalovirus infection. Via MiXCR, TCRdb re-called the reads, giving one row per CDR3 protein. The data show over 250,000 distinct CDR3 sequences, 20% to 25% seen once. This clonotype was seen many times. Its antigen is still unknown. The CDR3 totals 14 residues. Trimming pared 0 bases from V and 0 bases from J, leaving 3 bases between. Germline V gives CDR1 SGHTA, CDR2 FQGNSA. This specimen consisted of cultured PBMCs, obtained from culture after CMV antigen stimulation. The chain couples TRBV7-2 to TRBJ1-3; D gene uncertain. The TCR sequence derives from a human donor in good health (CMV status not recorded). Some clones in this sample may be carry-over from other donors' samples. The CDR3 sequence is CASSLADSGNTIYF. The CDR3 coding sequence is TGTGCCAGCAGCTTAGCCGACTCTGGAAACACCATATATTTT. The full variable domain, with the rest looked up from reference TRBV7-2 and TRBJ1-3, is GAGVSQSPSNKVTEKGKDVELRCDPISGHTALYWYRQSLGQGLEFLIYFQGNSAPDKSGLPSDRFSAERTGGSVSTLTIQRTQQEDSAVYLCASSLADSGNTIYFGEGSWLTVV.